These 5 T cell receptor beta chains share one sample of origin, sequenced in a study of T cell responses to AZD1222 COVID-19 vaccine (dated by TCRdb to about 2021). The library was prepared using the immunoSEQ multiplex PCR assay. TCRdb took over this immuneACCESS table, retaining in-frame rearrangements with V and J assigned. Such tables are incomplete; in checked studies, under half of the missing clones stem from an unresolved V gene, and the remainder is unexplained. The sample table shows about 140,000 clones, and about 91% are seen once. The ten largest make up about 3% of the sample. This sample's time point label indicates: baseline before first vaccination. This specimen was peripheral blood, taken on day 0 of AZD1222 vaccination. The receptors were gathered from an adult in good health.

The gene calls are TRBV30 and TRBJ1-1; the D is unclear. The length of the CDR3 is 13 residues. Trimming took 2 bases from V and 5 from J, leaving 12 bases between them. The V gene's germline CDR1 is GTSNPN and CDR2 SVGIG (reference sequence). CDR3 region: CAWSLGVGTEAFF. The CDR3 nucleotides read TGTGCCTGGAGTCTCGGAGTTGGGACTGAAGCTTTCTTT.

The rearrangement links TRBV5-6 to TRBJ1-3; 10 bases align to TRBD1. Germline CDR1 reads SGHDT; CDR2 reads YYEEEE. This CDR3 is built from 15 residues. The trim removed 4 bases at V and 9 bases at J, leaving 10 bases unmatched. DNA for the CDR3: TGTGCCAGCAGCACCAACGGACAGGGGGAGAGCACCATATATTTT. The encoded protein is CASSTNGQGESTIYF.

This clone was seen just once. V is TRBV24-1 and J is TRBJ2-1; 9 bases align to TRBD1. This CDR3 is built from 15 residues. Looked up from germline, CDR1 is KGHDR and CDR2 is SFDVKD. J gave up 1 base and V 4 bases, and 1 base lay outside the gene matches. CDR3 nucleotides: TGTGCCACCAGTGAGGGACAGGGTTCCTACAATGAGCAGTTCTTC. It specifies CATSEGQGSYNEQFF.

The CDR3, as DNA: TGTGCCAGCAGCCAACAACCAGGGAGCCGGGATCAGCCCCAGCATTTT. Its protein is CASSQQPGSRDQPQHF. V usage is TRBV4-2 and J usage is TRBJ1-5; the D gene is possibly TRBD1 (5 bases). This CDR3 is 16 amino acids long. Trimming removed 2 bases from V and 5 bases from J, with 16 bases in between. Germline loops: CDR1 LGHNA, CDR2 YNFKEQ.

This clone has a handful of counts. The chain links TRBV7-2 to TRBJ2-1; no firm D call. The CDR3 contains 14 residues. The V gene lost 1 base and the J gene lost 3 bases, with 7 bases spanning the gap. CDR1 is SGHTA and CDR2 is FQGNSA in the germline V gene. This chain's CDR3 is CASSLDYLYNEQFF. In DNA, the CDR3 is TGTGCCAGCAGCTTAGACTACCTCTACAATGAGCAGTTCTTC.